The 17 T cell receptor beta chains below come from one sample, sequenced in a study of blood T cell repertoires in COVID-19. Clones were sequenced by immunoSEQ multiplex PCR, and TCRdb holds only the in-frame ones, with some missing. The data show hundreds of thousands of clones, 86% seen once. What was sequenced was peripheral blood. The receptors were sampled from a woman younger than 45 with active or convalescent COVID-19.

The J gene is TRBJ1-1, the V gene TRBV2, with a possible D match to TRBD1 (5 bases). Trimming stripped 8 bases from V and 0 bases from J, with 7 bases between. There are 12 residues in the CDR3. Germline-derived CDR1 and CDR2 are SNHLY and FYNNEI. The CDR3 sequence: CASRQLNTEAFF. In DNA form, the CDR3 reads TGTGCCAGCCGACAGTTGAACACTGAAGCTTTCTTT.

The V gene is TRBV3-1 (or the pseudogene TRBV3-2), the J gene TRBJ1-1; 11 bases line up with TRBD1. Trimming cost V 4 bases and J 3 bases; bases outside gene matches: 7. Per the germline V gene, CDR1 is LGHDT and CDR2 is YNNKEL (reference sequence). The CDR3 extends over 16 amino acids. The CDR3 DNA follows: TGTGCCAGCAGCCTTGGGACAGGGGGATTTTACACTGAAGCTTTCTTT. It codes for CASSLGTGGFYTEAFF.

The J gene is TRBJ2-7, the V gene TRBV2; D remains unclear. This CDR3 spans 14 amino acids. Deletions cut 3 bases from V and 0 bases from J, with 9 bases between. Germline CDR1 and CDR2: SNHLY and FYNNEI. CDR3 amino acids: CASSEQVSSYEQYF. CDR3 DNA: TGTGCCAGCAGTGAGCAGGTTAGCTCCTACGAGCAGTACTTC.

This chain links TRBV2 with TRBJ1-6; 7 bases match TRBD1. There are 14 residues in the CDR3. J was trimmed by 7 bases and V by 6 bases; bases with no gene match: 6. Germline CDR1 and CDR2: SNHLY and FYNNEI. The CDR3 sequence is CASRGDSGNSPLHF. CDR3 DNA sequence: TGTGCCAGCAGGGGGGACAGTGGGAATTCACCCCTCCACTTT.

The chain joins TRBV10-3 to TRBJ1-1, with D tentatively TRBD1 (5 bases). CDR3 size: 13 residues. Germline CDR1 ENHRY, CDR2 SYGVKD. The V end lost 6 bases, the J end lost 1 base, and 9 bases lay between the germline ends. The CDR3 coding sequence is TGTGCCATCAGACAAGACAGGAACACTGAAGCTTTCTTT. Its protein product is CAIRQDRNTEAFF.

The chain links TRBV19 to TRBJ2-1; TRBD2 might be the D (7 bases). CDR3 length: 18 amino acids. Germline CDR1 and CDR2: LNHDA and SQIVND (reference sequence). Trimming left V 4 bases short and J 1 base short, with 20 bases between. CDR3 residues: CASSRGKQGGVSYNEQFF. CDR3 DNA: TGTGCCAGTAGTAGAGGCAAACAGGGAGGGGTTTCCTACAATGAGCAGTTCTTC. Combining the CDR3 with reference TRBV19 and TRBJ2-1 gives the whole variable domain DGGITQSPKYLFRKEGQNVTLSCEQNLNHDAMYWYRQDPGQGLRLIYYSQIVNDFQKGDIAEGYSVSREKKESFPLTVTSAQKNPTAFYLCASSRGKQGGVSYNEQFFGPGTRLTVL.

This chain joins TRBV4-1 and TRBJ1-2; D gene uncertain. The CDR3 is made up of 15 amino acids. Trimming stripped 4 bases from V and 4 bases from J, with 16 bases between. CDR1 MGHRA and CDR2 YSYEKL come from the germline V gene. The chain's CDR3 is CASSRLLMEGYGYTF. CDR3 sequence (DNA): TGCGCCAGCAGCCGCCTTCTTATGGAGGGCTATGGCTACACCTTC.

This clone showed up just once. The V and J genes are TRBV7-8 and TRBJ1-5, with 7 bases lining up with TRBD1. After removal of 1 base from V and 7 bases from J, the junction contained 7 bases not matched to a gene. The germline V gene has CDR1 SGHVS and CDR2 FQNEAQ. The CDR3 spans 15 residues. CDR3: CASSLDDRVGQPQHF. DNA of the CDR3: TGTGCCAGCAGCTTAGACGACAGGGTGGGGCAGCCCCAGCATTTT.

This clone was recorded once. CDR3 in DNA: TGTGCCAGCAGGCGAGAGGGGACAGGGAATTCACCCCTCCACTTT. Translated, it gives CASRREGTGNSPLHF. The V gene is TRBV7-9, the J gene TRBJ1-6, with 9 nucleotides matching TRBD1. The CDR3 covers 15 residues. Trimming cost V 6 bases and J 7 bases; bases outside gene matches: 7. CDR1 SEHNR and CDR2 FQNEAQ come from the germline V gene (reference sequence).

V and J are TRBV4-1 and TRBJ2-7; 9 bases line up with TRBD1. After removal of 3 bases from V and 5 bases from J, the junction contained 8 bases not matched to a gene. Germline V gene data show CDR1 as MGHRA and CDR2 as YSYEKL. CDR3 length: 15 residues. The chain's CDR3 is CASSHWDREGHEQYF. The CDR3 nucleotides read TGCGCCAGCAGCCACTGGGACAGGGAGGGGCACGAGCAGTACTTC.

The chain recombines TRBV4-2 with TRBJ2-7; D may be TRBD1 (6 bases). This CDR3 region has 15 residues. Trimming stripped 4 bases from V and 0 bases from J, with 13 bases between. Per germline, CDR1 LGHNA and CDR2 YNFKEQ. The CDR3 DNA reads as TGTGCCAGCAGCCGCATACAGGGTTCCTCCTACGAGCAGTACTTC. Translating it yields CASSRIQGSSYEQYF.

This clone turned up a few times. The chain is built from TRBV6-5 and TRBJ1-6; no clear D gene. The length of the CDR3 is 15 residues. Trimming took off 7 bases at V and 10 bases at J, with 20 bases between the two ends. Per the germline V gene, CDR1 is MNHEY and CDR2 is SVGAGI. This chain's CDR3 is CASTTGIFLRSPLHF. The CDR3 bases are TGTGCCAGCACTACCGGGATTTTCCTGAGATCACCCCTCCACTTT.

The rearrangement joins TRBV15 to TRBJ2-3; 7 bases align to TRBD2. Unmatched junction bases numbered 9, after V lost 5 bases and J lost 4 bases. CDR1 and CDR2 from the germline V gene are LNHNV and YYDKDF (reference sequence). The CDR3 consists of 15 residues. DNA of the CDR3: TGTGCCACCAGCGGCGGGGGAGCTCTCTCAGATACGCAGTATTTT. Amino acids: CATSGGGALSDTQYF.

As DNA, the CDR3 is TGTGCCAGTAGTATAGAGAAACAAGTTGAAGCTTTCTTT. This encodes CASSIEKQVEAFF. This chain connects TRBV19 to TRBJ1-1; D not certain. The CDR3 runs to 13 residues. Trimming cost V 0 bases and J 7 bases, with 9 bases left between them. The germline gives CDR1 LNHDA, CDR2 SQIVND (reference sequence).

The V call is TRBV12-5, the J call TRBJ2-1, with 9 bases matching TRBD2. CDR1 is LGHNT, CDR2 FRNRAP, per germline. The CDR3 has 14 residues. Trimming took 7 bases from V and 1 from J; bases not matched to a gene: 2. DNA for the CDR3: TGTGCTAGTGCCCTAGCGGGGTCCTACAATGAGCAGTTCTTC. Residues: CASALAGSYNEQFF.

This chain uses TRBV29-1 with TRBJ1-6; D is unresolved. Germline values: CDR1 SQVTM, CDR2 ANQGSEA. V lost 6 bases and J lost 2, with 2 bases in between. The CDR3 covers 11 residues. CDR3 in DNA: TGCAGCGTCACCTATAATTCACCCCTCCACTTT. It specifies CSVTYNSPLHF. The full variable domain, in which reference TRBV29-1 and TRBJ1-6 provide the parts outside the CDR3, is SAVISQKPSRDICQRGTSLTIQCQVDSQVTMMFWYRQQPGQSLTLIATANQGSEATYESGFVIDKFPISRPNLTFSTLTVSNMSPEDSSIYLCSVTYNSPLHFGNGTRLTVT.

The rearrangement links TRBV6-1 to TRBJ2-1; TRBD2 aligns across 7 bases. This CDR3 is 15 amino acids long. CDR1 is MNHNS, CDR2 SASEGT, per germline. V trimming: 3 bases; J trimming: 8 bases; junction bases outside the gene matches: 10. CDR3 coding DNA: TGTGCCAGCAGTGAGCGACCAGCGGGAAACGATGAGCAGTTCTTC. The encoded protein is CASSERPAGNDEQFF.